This T cell receptor (beta chain) was found in a study of cytomegalovirus exposure and HLA in healthy donors. CDR1 and CDR2 (germline): PRHDT, FYEKMQ (reference sequence). Between the trimmed V and J ends, which lost 3 bases and 3 bases, there was a span of 14 bases. The CDR3 contains 15 residues. Regarding this clone: Its antigen is undetermined.

Study results and caveats: Clonal expansion, a later analysis showed, was greater in HLA-associated TCR beta chains than in equally common others. The classifier was said to identify cytomegalovirus status with high specificity and sensitivity. The study designated 150 or so TCR beta chains cytomegalovirus-associated. In an earlier analysis, productive rearrangement rates for most beta V segments clustered near 87% or 30%.

Use of 60 Vbeta and 13 Jbeta primers characterized the PCR. Assay used: immunoSEQ multiplex PCR; TCRdb lists only in-frame clones, some missing. Of 150,000 to 200,000 clones in the sample, 79% are singletons; the top ten hold under 3%. The clonotype comes from a woman aged 50 to 65 in good health and CMV-seronegative. The gene calls are TRBV13 and TRBJ2-5; D may be TRBD1 (6 bases). The sequenced sample was PBMCs. CDR3 in amino acids: CASSFRRAGEETQYF. The CDR3 nucleotides read TGTGCCAGCAGCTTTCGGCGGGCAGGGGAAGAGACCCAGTACTTC.